The 27 T cell receptor beta chains in this list originate from one sample, sequenced in a study of shared clonotypes between healthy human individuals. Naive CD8 cells, CD45RO-negative and positively selected for CCR7, excluded terminally differentiated effector memory CD45RA+ cells. Profiling relied on immunoSEQ multiplex PCR, and the TCRdb table lists in-frame clones only, not all of them. The sample has a few million clones, roughly 95% seen once; the top ten hold about 1.7%. Sequenced material: naive CD8+ T cells from PBMCs. These receptors were collected from a man younger than 30 in good health. Some clones in this sample may be carry-over from other donors' samples.

Of note for this clone: Other DNA sequences of this sample code for an identical CDR3. The CDR3 reads CASSSRDSSYNEQFF. For the CDR3, the DNA is TGTGCCAGCAGCTCCCGGGACAGCTCCTACAATGAGCAGTTCTTC. The rearrangement links TRBV11-3 to TRBJ2-1; 7 bases match TRBD1. Germline V gene data show CDR1 as SGHNT and CDR2 as YENEEA. Unmatched junction bases numbered 3, after V lost 4 bases and J lost 0 bases. This CDR3 has 15 amino acids. Full variable domain (missing parts from reference TRBV11-3 and TRBJ2-1): EAGVVQSPRYKIIEKKQPVAFWCNPISGHNTLYWYLQNLGQGPELLIRYENEEAVDDSQLPKDRFSAERLKGVDSTLKIQPAELGDSAVYLCASSSRDSSYNEQFFGPGTRLTVL.

V gene TRBV13 combines with J gene TRBJ2-7; 7 bases line up with TRBD2. CDR1 PRHDT and CDR2 FYEKMQ come from the germline V gene (reference sequence). This CDR3 is built from 16 residues. V lost 5 bases, J lost 1 base, and 11 bases stayed unmatched. DNA of the CDR3: TGTGCCAGCAGCCCCGGGACCGGGACTAAGTCCTACGAGCAGTACTTC. Protein product: CASSPGTGTKSYEQYF.

The sample holds one count of this clone. Within the sample, other DNA sequences also encode this same CDR3. The chain combines TRBV27 with TRBJ2-7, with D hard to call. V gave up 5 bases and J gave up 4 bases, with 12 bases separating them. CDR1 and CDR2 (germline): MNHEY, SMNVEV (reference sequence). The CDR3 has 13 residues. For the CDR3, the DNA is TGTGCCAGCAGTCCCGGCCGAGGTTACGAGCAGTACTTC. Its protein is CASSPGRGYEQYF.

This chain joins TRBV7-2 and TRBJ1-1; D unclear. This CDR3 comprises 12 residues. CDR1 is SGHTA, CDR2 FQGNSA, per germline. Trimming shortened V by 4 bases and J by 7 bases, and 10 bases separated the two germline ends. CDR3 nucleotide sequence: TGTGCCAGCAGCTCTGGACCGCATGAAGCTTTCTTT. This encodes CASSSGPHEAFF. The complete variable domain, with remaining parts taken from reference TRBV7-2 and TRBJ1-1, reads GAGVSQSPSNKVTEKGKDVELRCDPISGHTALYWYRQSLGQGLEFLIYFQGNSAPDKSGLPSDRFSAERTGGSVSTLTIQRTQQEDSAVYLCASSSGPHEAFFGQGTRLTVV.

This clone came up once. The sample holds other DNA sequences that translate to the same CDR3. The chain carries TRBV7-9 and TRBJ2-1; no reliable D call. The V gene lost 5 bases and the J gene lost 4 bases, with 9 bases spanning the gap. Looked up from germline, CDR1 is SEHNR and CDR2 is FQNEAQ (reference sequence). CDR3 length: 13 residues. The CDR3 coding sequence is TGTGCCAGCAGCCCAGACTCGTACAATGAGCAGTTCTTC. This translates into CASSPDSYNEQFF.

The rearrangement links TRBV11-2 to TRBJ2-7; D is perhaps TRBD2 (6 bases). This CDR3 has 15 residues. The germline gives CDR1 SGHAT, CDR2 FQNNGV. Trimming removed 5 bases from V and 2 bases from J, with 16 bases in between. This CDR3 is CASSPHGGTTYEQYF. The CDR3 coding sequence is TGTGCCAGCAGCCCACACGGCGGGACCACCTACGAGCAGTACTTC. The entire variable domain, with the rest obtained from reference TRBV11-2 and TRBJ2-7, is as follows: EAGVAQSPRYKIIEKRQSVAFWCNPISGHATLYWYQQILGQGPKLLIQFQNNGVVDDSQLPKDRFSAERLKGVDSTLKIQPAKLEDSAVYLCASSPHGGTTYEQYFGPGTRLTVT.

CDR3 residues: CSVEDDTGELFF. As DNA, the CDR3 is TGCAGCGTTGAAGACGACACCGGGGAGCTGTTTTTT. The J gene is TRBJ2-2, the V gene TRBV29-1, with no clear D. There are 12 residues in the CDR3. Germline CDR1 reads SQVTM; CDR2 reads ANQGSEA. The V gene lost 0 bases and the J gene lost 3 bases, with 2 bases spanning the gap.

This rearrangement joins TRBV5-4 to TRBJ2-4, with D possibly being TRBD1 (6 bases). Trimming pared 1 base from V and 6 bases from J, leaving 14 bases between. This CDR3 has 15 amino acids. Germline loops: CDR1 SGHNT, CDR2 YYREEE (reference sequence). The CDR3 spells CASSLSVTGPNIQYF. DNA for the CDR3: TGTGCCAGCAGCTTGTCGGTGACAGGCCCAAACATTCAGTACTTC.

For this clone: The same CDR3 is also encoded by other DNA sequences in this sample. The V and J genes are TRBV27 and TRBJ2-1; no definite D call. Germline CDR1 is MNHEY and CDR2 is SMNVEV (reference sequence). The CDR3 length is 14 residues. Trimming removed 6 bases at V and 0 bases at J, with 9 bases between. The chain's CDR3 is CASSLMSSYNEQFF. In DNA, the CDR3 is TGTGCCAGCAGCTTAATGAGCTCCTACAATGAGCAGTTCTTC.

The V call is TRBV7-9, the J call TRBJ2-7; 8 bases fit TRBD2. V gave up 5 bases and J gave up 4 bases; unmatched junction bases: 10. CDR3 length: 15 amino acids. Per the germline V gene, CDR1 is SEHNR and CDR2 is FQNEAQ (reference sequence). Here the CDR3 DNA reads TGTGCCAGCAGCGATTCCCGGGAGGGGATATACGAGCAGTACTTC. Translating it yields CASSDSREGIYEQYF.

The chain uses TRBV6-5 and TRBJ2-5; D is unresolved. Trimming took off 6 bases at V and 2 bases at J, with 16 bases between the two ends. The CDR3 spans 15 residues. The germline gives CDR1 MNHEY, CDR2 SVGAGI. CDR3 nucleotide sequence: TGTGCCAGCAGCTACCTCGGTGCGGCGCAAGAGACCCAGTACTTC. Translation gives CASSYLGAAQETQYF.

The CDR3 nucleotides read TGTGCCATCAGTCAGAACAGGAGGAGCTACACCTTC. Encoded protein: CAISQNRRSYTF. V usage is TRBV10-3 and J usage is TRBJ1-2; perhaps TRBD1 as D (5 bases). Trimming stripped 5 bases from V and 9 bases from J, with 13 bases between. The germline CDR1 and CDR2 sequences are ENHRY and SYGVKD. CDR3 length: 12 residues.

The chain uses TRBV5-1 and TRBJ2-1, with TRBD2 as a possible D gene (6 bases). Trimming removed 0 bases from V and 3 bases from J, with 19 bases in between. Germline values: CDR1 SGHRS, CDR2 YFSETQ. The CDR3 runs to 18 residues. This CDR3 is CASSLAGLRNRGYNEQFF. As DNA, the CDR3 is TGCGCCAGCAGCTTGGCGGGACTCCGGAATCGAGGCTACAATGAGCAGTTCTTC. Filled out from reference TRBV5-1 and TRBJ2-1, the complete variable domain reads KAGVTQTPRYLIKTRGQQVTLSCSPISGHRSVSWYQQTPGQGLQFLFEYFSETQRNKGNFPGRFSGRQFSNSRSEMNVSTLELGDSALYLCASSLAGLRNRGYNEQFFGPGTRLTVL.

The J gene is TRBJ1-1, the V gene TRBV6-5; no firm D call. V lost 6 bases and J lost 1, with 9 bases in between. Germline V lookup: CDR1 MNHEY, CDR2 SVGAGI. There are 13 residues in the CDR3. CDR3: CASSPRENTEAFF. In DNA form, the CDR3 reads TGTGCCAGCAGCCCCCGGGAGAACACTGAAGCTTTCTTT.

This clone was recorded once. The genes are TRBV2 and TRBJ2-2, with 9 bases aligning to TRBD2. Germline V gene sequence: CDR1 SNHLY, CDR2 FYNNEI. V gave up 1 base and J gave up 8 bases; unmatched junction bases: 11. This CDR3 has 17 amino acids. DNA for the CDR3: TGTGCCAGCAGTGAAGGGACTAGCGATCTCTGGCGGGGGGAGCTGTTTTTT. This sequence encodes CASSEGTSDLWRGELFF.

The chain joins TRBV7-9 to TRBJ2-1; D is possibly TRBD2 (7 bases). CDR1 SEHNR and CDR2 FQNEAQ come from the germline V gene (reference sequence). This CDR3 has 14 residues. Trimming shortened V by 5 bases and J by 6 bases, and 14 bases separated the two germline ends. The CDR3 reads CASSQGGASNEQFF. CDR3 DNA sequence: TGTGCCAGCAGCCAAGGGGGGGCAAGCAATGAGCAGTTCTTC.

J is TRBJ2-2 and V is TRBV7-9, with 12 bases that match TRBD1. CDR1 and CDR2 (germline): SEHNR, FQNEAQ (reference sequence). J was trimmed by 4 bases and V by 4 bases; bases with no gene match: 1. This CDR3 has 15 amino acids. The CDR3 here is CASSWDRGRTGELFF. The CDR3 DNA reads as TGTGCCAGCAGCTGGGACAGGGGGCGCACCGGGGAGCTGTTTTTT. The full variable domain, rest sourced from reference TRBV7-9 and TRBJ2-2, is DTGVSQNPRHKITKRGQNVTFRCDPISEHNRLYWYRQTLGQGPEFLTYFQNEAQLEKSRLLSDRFSAERPKGSFSTLEIQRTEQGDSAMYLCASSWDRGRTGELFFGEGSRLTVL.

The chain recombines TRBV30 with TRBJ2-5; 8 bases are a match to TRBD2. The length of the CDR3 is 15 residues. Germline V lookup: CDR1 GTSNPN, CDR2 SVGIG (reference sequence). The ends lost 4 bases at V and 0 bases at J; junction bases unmatched: 7. This CDR3 is CAWIPRGGYQETQYF. The CDR3 DNA is TGTGCCTGGATTCCCCGGGGGGGGTACCAAGAGACCCAGTACTTC.

The chain joins TRBV5-5 to TRBJ2-5; D might be TRBD1 (5 bases). Germline CDR1 SGHKS, CDR2 YYEKEE (reference sequence). The CDR3 covers 14 residues. Trimming stripped 2 bases from V and 9 bases from J, with 17 bases between. CDR3 loop: CASSLRGTLPPQYF. DNA for the CDR3: TGTGCCAGCAGCTTAAGGGGAACACTTCCCCCCCAGTACTTC.

As DNA, the CDR3 is TGTGCCAGCAGCCATGGGGGGATCCCCTACGAGCAGTACTTC. Its translation: CASSHGGIPYEQYF. The gene calls are TRBV16 and TRBJ2-7; D is perhaps TRBD2 (6 bases). Germline V gene data show CDR1 as KGHSY and CDR2 as FQNENV. Between the trimmed V and J ends, which lost 3 bases and 2 bases, there was a span of 11 bases. The CDR3 is made up of 14 amino acids.

The rearrangement joins TRBV7-9 to TRBJ2-5; tentatively, D is TRBD2 (6 bases). Germline V CDR1 and CDR2: SEHNR, FQNEAQ (reference sequence). This CDR3 has 14 residues. V shed 5 bases and J shed 2 bases, with 12 bases lying between them. CDR3 sequence reads: CASSERAAQETQYF. CDR3 nucleotides: TGTGCCAGCAGCGAGCGGGCCGCTCAAGAGACCCAGTACTTC.

In its sample, this clone was seen a few times. This chain links TRBV14 with TRBJ1-4; D is perhaps TRBD1 (6 bases). Germline V CDR1 and CDR2: SGHDN, FVKESK. Deletions cut 3 bases from V and 13 bases from J, with 15 bases between. The CDR3 extends over 13 amino acids. CDR3 residues: CASSHRLRGGLFF. CDR3 nucleotides: TGTGCCAGCAGCCACAGGCTCAGGGGTGGACTGTTTTTT.

The V gene is TRBV9, the J gene TRBJ1-4; tentatively, D is TRBD1 (6 bases). The ends were cut back, 3 bases at V and 7 bases at J, with 13 bases in the middle. There are 14 residues in the CDR3. Germline V gene data show CDR1 as SGDLS and CDR2 as YYNGEE. As DNA, the CDR3 is TGTGCCAGCAGCGAGACAGGTCGAGGTGAAAAACTGTTTTTT. Its translation is CASSETGRGEKLFF.

In DNA form, the CDR3 reads TGTGCCAGCAGAAACAGGGGGGGAAACACCATATATTTT. Its translation is CASRNRGGNTIYF. The chain combines TRBV28 with TRBJ1-3, with 8 positions matching TRBD1. Germline assignment: CDR1 MDHEN and CDR2 SYDVKM. This CDR3 spans 13 amino acids. V trimming: 6 bases; J trimming: 4 bases; junction bases outside the gene matches: 2.

The J gene is TRBJ2-1, the V gene TRBV4-1, with TRBD2 identical over 7 bases. The germline CDR1 and CDR2 sequences are MGHRA and YSYEKL. The CDR3 runs 15 residues. V lost 3 bases and J lost 8; bases outside the gene matches: 10. Here the CDR3 reads CASSHQSGISDEQFF. CDR3 in DNA: TGCGCCAGCAGCCACCAGAGCGGGATATCCGATGAGCAGTTCTTC.

This rearrangement joins TRBV7-8 to TRBJ2-7; 7 nucleotides agree with TRBD1. Germline V gene data show CDR1 as SGHVS and CDR2 as FQNEAQ. Germline trimming cut 2 bases from V and 2 bases from J; bases unmatched to any gene: 6. The CDR3 covers 15 residues. CDR3 sequence (DNA): TGTGCCAGCAGCTTAAGGGACAGCACAGCCTACGAGCAGTACTTC. It is translated as CASSLRDSTAYEQYF.

Concerning this clone itself: Germline and junction disagree at one end, which may indicate a read error. Distinct nucleotide sequences in the sample also encode this CDR3. The chain links TRBV7-2 to TRBJ2-7; no firm D call. From germline, CDR1 is SGHTA and CDR2 FQGNSA. The CDR3 contains 14 residues. In DNA form, the CDR3 reads TGTGCCAGTAGCTTAGAGATTGGGCCAGACGAGCAGTACTTC. Translating gives CASSLEIGPDEQYF.